What follows are 24 T cell receptor beta chains derived from one specimen sequenced in a study of Ad26.COV2.S vaccination and SARS-CoV-2 variants. Libraries were prepared by immunoSEQ multiplex PCR; TCRdb keeps only in-frame clonotypes and omits some of them. Of about 280,000 clones in the sample, roughly 86% were seen once. Indicated treatment: about 20 received Ad26.COV2.S at low or high dose, single or two shots; 5 received placebo; per-sample allocation not given. Day 63 after the first vaccine or placebo injection was the time point for sampling. The sample consisted of peripheral blood, taken in a trial of Ad26.COV2.S vaccine versus placebo. The receptors shown here come from a person between 18 and 65 years old who received the Ad26.COV2.S COVID-19 vaccine or a placebo.

The chain is built from TRBV11-2 and TRBJ2-1, with 8 bases matching TRBD2. V lost 3 bases, J lost 4 bases, and 14 bases stayed unmatched. The germline CDR1 and CDR2 sequences are SGHAT and FQNNGV. The CDR3 is 18 residues long. CDR3 residues: CASSFLAYTSGAYNEQFF. In nucleotides, the CDR3 is TGTGCCAGCAGCTTTTTGGCCTACACTAGCGGAGCATACAATGAGCAGTTCTTC.

The chain recombines TRBV18 with TRBJ2-7, with 7 bases fitting TRBD1. The ends lost 5 bases at V and 0 bases at J; junction bases unmatched: 7. The CDR3 has 15 residues. Germline assignment: CDR1 KGHSH and CDR2 LQKENI. Written as DNA, the CDR3 is TGTGCCAGCTCATCTACAGGGGACAGCTCCTACGAGCAGTACTTC. Its protein product is CASSSTGDSSYEQYF.

The chain employs TRBV30 and TRBJ2-7; either TRBD1 or TRBD2 may supply D (6 bases each). The V gene lost 2 bases and the J gene lost 5 bases, with 13 bases spanning the gap. The CDR3 covers 13 residues. In germline, CDR1 is GTSNPN, CDR2 SVGIG (reference sequence). The CDR3 spells CAWSSGAGDEQYF. CDR3 coding DNA: TGTGCCTGGAGTTCGGGGGCCGGGGACGAGCAGTACTTC.

In this sample, this clone turned up once. The same CDR3 also results from other DNA sequences found in this sample. The chain uses TRBV28 and TRBJ1-2; D is unclear. The CDR3 has 12 residues. From germline, CDR1 is MDHEN and CDR2 SYDVKM. Trimming cost V 2 bases and J 4 bases, with 5 bases left between them. This CDR3 is CASSLGGYGYTF. The CDR3 region has the DNA TGTGCCAGCAGTTTAGGTGGCTATGGCTACACCTTC.

V is TRBV3-1 (or the pseudogene TRBV3-2) and J is TRBJ2-7; no reliable D call. Germline CDR1 reads LGHDT; CDR2 reads YNNKEL (reference sequence). V was cut by 5 bases and J by 1 base, with 18 bases left in between. CDR3 length equals 16 residues. This chain's CDR3 is CASSGQGTTFSYEQYF. CDR3 DNA sequence: TGTGCCAGCAGCGGCCAAGGCACGACCTTTTCCTACGAGCAGTACTTC.

The V call is TRBV5-4, the J call TRBJ2-1, with TRBD2 identical over 7 bases. CDR3 length equals 15 residues. Germline values: CDR1 SGHNT, CDR2 YYREEE (reference sequence). With 4 bases clipped from V and 8 bases from J, the junction kept 12 bases outside the gene matches. CDR3 region: CASSGTILTIDEQFF. CDR3 coding DNA: TGTGCCAGCAGCGGGACTATCCTCACCATCGATGAGCAGTTCTTC.

The rearrangement uses TRBV24-1 and TRBJ2-1, with D unresolved. Trimming shortened V by 3 bases and J by 12 bases, and 14 bases separated the two germline ends. The CDR3 loop spans 13 amino acids. The germline V gene has CDR1 KGHDR and CDR2 SFDVKD. The DNA for the CDR3 is TGTGCCACCAGTGATGAAATTGAACCAGCGCAGTTCTTC. It specifies CATSDEIEPAQFF.

The chain uses TRBV7-8 and TRBJ2-1; D gene unclear. Trimming left V 5 bases short and J 2 bases short, with 10 bases between. Germline CDR1 is SGHVS and CDR2 is FQNEAQ. The CDR3 spans 14 residues. The CDR3 DNA sequence: TGTGCCAGCAGCCCCGTTGGGGCCTACAATGAGCAGTTCTTC. As protein: CASSPVGAYNEQFF.

This chain links TRBV19 with TRBJ1-4; D possibly corresponds to TRBD1 (5 bases). CDR1 LNHDA and CDR2 SQIVND come from the germline V gene (reference sequence). The CDR3 covers 16 residues. V gave up 4 bases and J gave up 4 bases, with 16 bases separating them. CDR3 nucleotides: TGTGCCAGTAGTAGCTCTGGGGGACGACGTAATGAAAAACTGTTTTTT. Translating it yields CASSSSGGRRNEKLFF.

The V gene is TRBV7-2, the J gene TRBJ1-2, with D possibly matching TRBD1 (5 bases). CDR3 length equals 13 residues. CDR1 and CDR2 from the germline V gene are SGHTA and FQGNSA. V was pared by 1 base and J by 8 bases, with 11 bases between. The CDR3 is CASSLETGGGYTF. CDR3 DNA: TGTGCCAGCAGCTTAGAAACAGGAGGAGGCTACACCTTC.

The chain couples TRBV5-4 to TRBJ2-3; no firm D call. The length of the CDR3 is 15 residues. From germline, CDR1 is SGHNT and CDR2 YYREEE (reference sequence). V was cut by 4 bases and J by 2 bases, with 14 bases left in between. The CDR3 DNA reads as TGTGCCAGCAGCGTGAAGGGCCGCGACACAGATACGCAGTATTTT. It is translated as CASSVKGRDTDTQYF. Based on the CDR3 plus reference TRBV5-4 and TRBJ2-3, the full variable domain is ETGVTQSPTHLIKTRGQQVTLRCSSQSGHNTVSWYQQALGQGPQFIFQYYREEENGRGNFPPRFSGLQFPNYSSELNVNALELDDSALYLCASSVKGRDTDTQYFGPGTRLTVL.

This chain connects TRBV28 to TRBJ1-4; tentatively, D is TRBD1 (5 bases). The CDR3 is made up of 14 amino acids. Looked up from germline, CDR1 is MDHEN and CDR2 is SYDVKM. Trimming removed 3 bases at V and 4 bases at J, with 9 bases between. The CDR3 coding sequence is TGTGCCAGCAGTTTCCGGGGCGTTAATGAAAAACTGTTTTTT. This gives the protein CASSFRGVNEKLFF.

J is TRBJ1-6 and V is TRBV6-1; D not resolved. Trimming removed 4 bases at V and 5 bases at J, with 18 bases between. From germline, CDR1 is MNHNS and CDR2 SASEGT. The length of the CDR3 is 17 residues. The CDR3, as DNA: TGTGCCAGCAGTGGCCTGGGGAAAAGTCTTAATAATTCACCCCTCCACTTT. Translation: CASSGLGKSLNNSPLHF.

The chain joins TRBV5-4 to TRBJ2-7, with 8 positions matching TRBD1. Germline CDR1 reads SGHNT; CDR2 reads YYREEE (reference sequence). Trimming cost V 4 bases and J 2 bases; bases outside gene matches: 8. CDR3 length: 15 amino acids. CDR3 sequence: CASSDRAGGAYEQYF. The CDR3 coding sequence is TGTGCCAGCAGCGACCGAGCAGGGGGCGCCTACGAGCAGTACTTC.

This chain links TRBV6-1 with TRBJ2-7; D unresolved. The CDR3 is 15 residues long. Germline-derived CDR1 and CDR2 are MNHNS and SASEGT. Trimming removed 3 bases at V and 6 bases at J, with 18 bases between. This chain's CDR3 is CASSDGSLDSIEQYF. In DNA, the CDR3 is TGTGCCAGCAGTGATGGAAGCCTAGACTCGATCGAGCAGTACTTC.

V gene TRBV18 combines with J gene TRBJ1-2; TRBD1 aligns across 7 bases. J lost 4 bases, V lost 4 bases, and 3 bases had no gene match. The CDR3 length is 13 residues. CDR1 KGHSH and CDR2 LQKENI come from the germline V gene. CDR3 sequence: CASSLGQPYGYTF. For the CDR3, the DNA is TGTGCCAGCTCACTGGGACAGCCCTATGGCTACACCTTC. The whole variable domain, filled in from reference TRBV18 and TRBJ1-2, reads NAGVMQNPRHLVRRRGQEARLRCSPMKGHSHVYWYRQLPEEGLKFMVYLQKENIIDESGMPKERFSAEFPKEGPSILRIQQVVRGDSAAYFCASSLGQPYGYTFGSGTRLTVV.

The gene calls are TRBV28 and TRBJ1-2, with 9 bases fitting TRBD1. Germline-derived CDR1 and CDR2 are MDHEN and SYDVKM. CDR3 length equals 16 residues. The junction had 8 bases not matched to a gene; V was cut back by 4 bases and J by 2 bases. CDR3 loop: CASSSTWTGANYGYTF. The DNA of the CDR3 is TGTGCCAGCAGTTCAACGTGGACAGGGGCCAACTATGGCTACACCTTC.

This clone has more than one count but fewer than ten. V is TRBV28 and J is TRBJ1-2; the D gene is possibly TRBD1 (6 bases). Trimming took off 5 bases at V and 5 bases at J, with 9 bases between the two ends. The CDR3 spans 12 residues. The V gene's germline CDR1 is MDHEN and CDR2 SYDVKM. This CDR3 reads CASSIGTYGYTF. CDR3 nucleotides: TGTGCCAGCAGTATTGGGACATATGGCTACACCTTC.

This chain connects TRBV30 to TRBJ1-5; no clear D. The V and J ends lost 2 bases and 2 bases respectively, with 13 bases between them. Germline CDR1 reads GTSNPN; CDR2 reads SVGIG (reference sequence). The CDR3 covers 15 residues. This CDR3 reads CAWSPDKDGNQPQHF. In DNA, the CDR3 is TGTGCCTGGAGTCCGGATAAAGATGGCAATCAGCCCCAGCATTTT.

This chain links TRBV3-1 (or the pseudogene TRBV3-2) with TRBJ1-2; D possibly corresponds to TRBD1 (6 bases). With 4 bases removed from V and 3 bases from J, the gap between germline ends came to 18 bases. CDR3 length: 16 residues. Germline V CDR1 and CDR2: LGHDT, YNNKEL (reference sequence). CDR3 in DNA: TGTGCCAGCAGCCCCCTCCCCCGGGGGCAATACTATGGCTACACCTTC. Translating it yields CASSPLPRGQYYGYTF.

The rearrangement links TRBV4-1 to TRBJ2-5, with a tentative D call TRBD2 (5 bases). Trimming cost V 4 bases and J 2 bases, with 14 bases left between them. This CDR3 has 15 amino acids. Germline V gene lookup returns CDR1 MGHRA and CDR2 YSYEKL. For the CDR3, the DNA is TGCGCCAGCAGCCCCTCGAGGACTTCTCAAGAGACCCAGTACTTC. Translation gives CASSPSRTSQETQYF.

The V and J genes are TRBV3-1 (or the pseudogene TRBV3-2) and TRBJ2-2; 10 nucleotides match TRBD2. After removal of 8 bases from V and 8 bases from J, the junction contained 20 bases not matched to a gene. Per the germline V gene, CDR1 is LGHDT and CDR2 is YNNKEL (reference sequence). This CDR3 comprises 18 residues. The CDR3 here is CASRSPPIAGGRVGELFF. CDR3 DNA sequence: TGTGCCAGCCGCTCCCCCCCCATAGCGGGGGGCCGGGTAGGGGAGCTGTTTTTT.

CDR3 DNA sequence: TGTGCCAGCAGTTACTCCACAGGGAATGAAGCTTTCTTT. This gives the protein CASSYSTGNEAFF. This sequence joins TRBV6-5 and TRBJ1-1; TRBD1 is a possible D gene (6 bases). V lost 0 bases to trimming and J lost 7 bases, with 9 bases between them. The CDR3 sequence is 13 residues long. Germline loops: CDR1 MNHEY, CDR2 SVGAGI.

This sequence joins TRBV9 and TRBJ2-1, with 11 nucleotides matching TRBD1. The V gene end was trimmed by 5 bases and the J gene end by 1 base; junction bases not matched to a gene: 20. The CDR3 loop spans 21 amino acids. The germline V gene has CDR1 SGDLS and CDR2 YYNGEE. CDR3 nucleotide sequence: TGTGCCAGCAGTGGTAACCCGGACAGGGGGCGCCTAGAGGGATCCTACAATGAGCAGTTCTTC. This sequence encodes CASSGNPDRGRLEGSYNEQFF.